What follows is one T cell receptor (beta chain) and its context. Its antigen remains unidentified. The data are from a study of cytomegalovirus exposure and HLA in healthy donors. Findings and caveats of the study: Further analysis, carried out later, found HLA-associated TCR beta chains more clonally expanded than equally common other chains.

With 60 Vbeta and 13 Jbeta primers, the PCR was carried out. Authors' data handling: Counted up in a later analysis, unique TCR beta chains came to some 72 million, with around 12 million shared. Only in-frame clones appear in the TCRdb table, and some are missing; sequencing was by immunoSEQ multiplex PCR. The DNA was the basis for D and trimming; V, J and clone size are from that table. The table lists about 93,000 clones, 82% of them singletons. Germline CDR1 MNHEY, CDR2 SMNVEV (reference sequence). This CDR3 has 17 residues. The V gene lost 0 bases and the J gene lost 0 bases, with 11 bases spanning the gap.

Sequences were obtained from PBMCs. The TCR was taken from a man between 45 and 60 years old in good health and CMV-seronegative. V gene TRBV27 combines with J gene TRBJ1-4, with D possibly matching TRBD1 (5 bases). The CDR3 DNA is TGTGCCAGCAGTTTATCGGGGCAGGCCGCAACTAATGAAAAACTGTTTTTT. Encoded protein: CASSLSGQAATNEKLFF.